The text below deals with one T cell receptor (beta chain). Its target is unknown. CDR3 size: 14 residues. CDR1 is SQVTM and CDR2 is ANQGSEA in the germline V gene. Unmatched junction bases numbered 6, after V lost 5 bases and J lost 1 base. The data were obtained in a study of shared clonotypes between healthy human individuals. Study-level findings and limits: Sharing across four donors was highest in naive CD4 (around 5%) and lowest in memory CD8 (roughly 0.4%).

Source study methods: ImmunoSEQ only sent back junction sequences with no quality scores, so filtering was done differently. TCRdb keeps only in-frame clones here, not all; method: immunoSEQ multiplex PCR. From that table come the V and J calls and clone size; the DNA was used to work out D and trimming. The table shows about 380,000 clones, with roughly 96% occurring only once. The receptor was isolated from a man aged 25-45 years in good health. The sequenced sample consisted of memory CD8+ T cells sorted from blood. The subset: CD45RO+ cells pooled with CCR7-negative TemRA cells. The chain carries TRBV29-1 and TRBJ2-3; 7 nucleotides line up with TRBD2. In DNA, the CDR3 is TGCAGCGTTCATCGTACTAGCGGCACAGATACGCAGTATTTT. Protein: CSVHRTSGTDTQYF.